The 19 T cell receptor beta chains below all came from one sample that was sequenced in a study of blood T cell repertoires in COVID-19 (dated by TCRdb to 2020 to 2022). The method was the immunoSEQ multiplex PCR assay. As stored in TCRdb, this immuneACCESS dataset retains in-frame rearrangements with V and J assigned. A fraction of the clones does not appear; measured against another copy, unresolved V genes explain less than half of the discrepancy, and the remainder lacks a known reason. The sample table shows tens of thousands of clones, and about 87% are seen once. Jointly, the top ten make up 10% of the sample. Sequencing was done on a sample of peripheral blood. The receptors come from a man older than 75 with active COVID-19.

This clone occurred once. The genes are TRBV18 and TRBJ2-7, with TRBD2 matching over 7 bases. CDR1 and CDR2 (germline): KGHSH, LQKENI. Trimming took 5 bases from V and 6 from J; bases not matched to a gene: 16. The CDR3 sequence is 16 residues long. Here the CDR3 DNA reads TGTGCCAGCTCAACCGCCTCCTTTAGACTAGCCGGCGAGCAGTACTTC. Translated: CASSTASFRLAGEQYF.

The chain employs TRBV12-3 or TRBV12-4 and TRBJ1-5; a weak D match, TRBD1 (5 bases). This CDR3 contains 12 residues. V shed 6 bases and J shed 4 bases, with 7 bases lying between them. The CDR3 sequence: CASSSGNQPQHF. CDR3 nucleotide sequence: TGTGCCAGCAGCTCAGGGAATCAGCCCCAGCATTTT.

This chain connects TRBV27 to TRBJ1-5; perhaps TRBD1 as D (5 bases). CDR1 is MNHEY, CDR2 SMNVEV, per germline (reference sequence). CDR3 length equals 16 residues. The germline V and J ends were trimmed by 8 bases and 0 bases, with 17 bases remaining between them. Here the CDR3 DNA reads TGTGCCAGCCGGGCCCTTGGAGGGGATAGCAATCAGCCCCAGCATTTT. Its translation: CASRALGGDSNQPQHF.

The rearrangement links TRBV15 to TRBJ1-4; D is uncertain. Germline CDR1 and CDR2: LNHNV and YYDKDF (reference sequence). The CDR3 covers 15 residues. Deletions cut 0 bases from V and 0 bases from J, with 5 bases between. The CDR3 protein is CATSRDPATNEKLFF. The CDR3 nucleotides are TGTGCCACCAGCAGAGACCCGGCAACTAATGAAAAACTGTTTTTT.

J is TRBJ2-4 and V is TRBV20-1; D not resolved. Germline values: CDR1 DFQATT, CDR2 SNEGSKA (reference sequence). The CDR3 is made up of 11 amino acids. V lost 7 bases and J 0 bases, leaving 4 bases between the germline ends. The CDR3 sequence: CSGGAKNIQYF. Here the CDR3 DNA reads TGCAGTGGCGGAGCCAAAAACATTCAGTACTTC.

The J gene is TRBJ2-7, the V gene TRBV10-3; D may be TRBD2 (7 bases). Per the germline V gene, CDR1 is ENHRY and CDR2 is SYGVKD. Trimming took off 2 bases at V and 4 bases at J, with 18 bases between the two ends. The CDR3 runs 16 residues. The CDR3 loop is CAISEGAGGGIYEQYF. The CDR3 DNA is TGTGCCATCAGTGAGGGGGCTGGGGGGGGCATATACGAGCAGTACTTC.

The rearrangement links TRBV23-1 to TRBJ2-1; 11 nucleotides match TRBD2. TRBV23-1 is an open reading frame whose function is uncertain. The CDR3 length is 20 residues. V lost 7 bases and J lost 3; bases outside the gene matches: 20. The DNA of the CDR3 is TGCGCCAGCACCGAGATTAGCGGGAGGGTGCGTAATCTATTCTACAATGAGCAGTTCTTC. It is translated as CASTEISGRVRNLFYNEQFF.

V is TRBV3-1 (or the pseudogene TRBV3-2) and J is TRBJ1-4; no firm D call. This CDR3 spans 16 amino acids. V gave up 0 bases and J gave up 2 bases, with 10 bases separating them. CDR1 and CDR2 from the germline V gene are LGHDT and YNNKEL (reference sequence). CDR3 residues: CASSQDSGTTNEKLFF. The CDR3 DNA sequence: TGTGCCAGCAGCCAAGATTCAGGAACCACTAATGAAAAACTGTTTTTT.

This chain uses TRBV27 with TRBJ1-5; unclear D gene. The length of the CDR3 is 16 residues. Germline CDR1 reads MNHEY; CDR2 reads SMNVEV (reference sequence). Trimming stripped 9 bases from V and 0 bases from J, with 18 bases between. The CDR3 reads CASNPRGQYSNQPQHF. CDR3 in DNA: TGTGCCAGTAATCCGAGAGGCCAGTATAGCAATCAGCCCCAGCATTTT.

This clone was seen a single time. The V and J genes are TRBV5-1 and TRBJ2-1; 8 bases fit TRBD1. CDR1 and CDR2 from the germline V gene are SGHRS and YFSETQ. The CDR3 covers 12 residues. V was pared by 4 bases and J by 7 bases, with 1 base of the junction left unmatched. The CDR3 nucleotides read TGCGCCAGCAGCCGACAGGGGAATGAGCAGTTCTTC. Amino acid sequence: CASSRQGNEQFF. The full variable domain, with the rest looked up from reference TRBV5-1 and TRBJ2-1, is KAGVTQTPRYLIKTRGQQVTLSCSPISGHRSVSWYQQTPGQGLQFLFEYFSETQRNKGNFPGRFSGRQFSNSRSEMNVSTLELGDSALYLCASSRQGNEQFFGPGTRLTVL.

The rearrangement joins TRBV9 to TRBJ2-6; 9 bases map to TRBD1. The CDR3 contains 17 residues. Germline V CDR1 and CDR2: SGDLS, YYNGEE. Germline trimming cut 0 bases from V and 2 bases from J; bases unmatched to any gene: 3. CDR3 DNA: TGTGCCAGCAGCGTAGAGGGACAGGGTCCTGGGGCCAACGTCCTGACTTTC. It yields the protein CASSVEGQGPGANVLTF. Variable domain in full (rest from reference TRBV9 and TRBJ2-6): DSGVTQTPKHLITATGQRVTLRCSPRSGDLSVYWYQQSLDQGLQFLIQYYNGEERAKGNILERFSAQQFPDLHSELNLSSLELGDSALYFCASSVEGQGPGANVLTFGAGSRLTVL.

The sample holds one count of this clone. This chain connects TRBV7-8 to TRBJ1-6; no reliable D call. The CDR3 covers 16 residues. The V end was cut by 3 bases, the J end by 5 bases, with 14 bases between. Looked up from germline, CDR1 is SGHVS and CDR2 is FQNEAQ. CDR3 bases: TGTGCCAGCAGCTTTCAGGTTTACAACGATAATTCACCCCTCCACTTT. Translating it yields CASSFQVYNDNSPLHF.

The J gene is TRBJ2-7, the V gene TRBV5-1, with unresolved D. The V end was cut by 0 bases, the J end by 4 bases, with 11 bases between. CDR1 and CDR2 from the germline V gene are SGHRS and YFSETQ. This CDR3 is built from 14 residues. The CDR3 region is CASSLAPSEYEQYF. DNA for the CDR3: TGCGCCAGCAGCTTGGCCCCGAGCGAATACGAGCAGTACTTC. The full variable domain, completed using reference TRBV5-1 and TRBJ2-7, is KAGVTQTPRYLIKTRGQQVTLSCSPISGHRSVSWYQQTPGQGLQFLFEYFSETQRNKGNFPGRFSGRQFSNSRSEMNVSTLELGDSALYLCASSLAPSEYEQYFGPGTRLTVT.

This clone was observed once. V gene TRBV12-3 or TRBV12-4 combines with J gene TRBJ1-1, with unresolved D. Between the trimmed V and J ends, which lost 2 bases and 1 base, there was a span of 5 bases. This CDR3 region has 13 residues. CDR3 in DNA: TGTGCCAGCAGTTTATCGGGGAACACTGAAGCTTTCTTT. Its protein product is CASSLSGNTEAFF.

V and J are TRBV7-2 and TRBJ2-7, with D unresolved. V lost 1 base, J lost 5 bases, and 9 bases lay in between. This CDR3 contains 13 residues. Germline CDR1 SGHTA, CDR2 FQGNSA. As DNA, the CDR3 is TGTGCCAGCAGCTTAGTGGAGCTACACGAGCAGTACTTC. It specifies CASSLVELHEQYF.

This chain uses TRBV6-2 or TRBV6-3 with TRBJ2-7; the match to TRBD2 covers 9 bases. The CDR3 has 15 residues. V lost 6 bases to trimming and J lost 2 bases; unmatched junction nucleotides: 8. Looked up from germline, CDR1 is MNHEY and CDR2 is SVGEGT. The CDR3, as DNA: TGTGCCAGCAGCCCTAGCGGGAAGCGAACCTACGAGCAGTACTTC. It specifies CASSPSGKRTYEQYF.

The chain couples TRBV2 to TRBJ2-1; D is unclear. Trimming stripped 1 base from V and 0 bases from J, with 13 bases between. The CDR3 is 17 amino acids. The germline V gene encodes CDR1 SNHLY and CDR2 FYNNEI. CDR3 in DNA: TGTGCCAGCAGTGAAGGCGCAGTTAGGAGCTCCTACAATGAGCAGTTCTTC. Translating gives CASSEGAVRSSYNEQFF.

The chain links TRBV10-3 to TRBJ2-3, with D possibly TRBD2 on 6 matching bases. CDR1 and CDR2 from the germline V gene are ENHRY and SYGVKD. V was clipped by 2 bases and J by 1 base, with 7 bases between them. There are 14 residues in the CDR3. The CDR3 here is CAISEPSGTDTQYF. As DNA, the CDR3 is TGTGCCATCAGTGAGCCTAGCGGCACAGATACGCAGTATTTT.

The V and J genes are TRBV18 and TRBJ1-5; D might be TRBD1 (5 bases). Germline CDR1 and CDR2: KGHSH and LQKENI. Trimming cost V 2 bases and J 2 bases, with 13 bases left between them. This CDR3 is built from 16 residues. The CDR3 DNA is TGTGCCAGCTCACCAAGTTCTTCCAGGGGCAATCAGCCCCAGCATTTT. Its translation is CASSPSSSRGNQPQHF.